This TCR beta chain comes out of a study of glioma-infiltrating T cells after dendritic cell vaccination. Overall study findings and caveats: Few patients contributed both blood and tumor specimens. Estimated pretreatment TIL content predicted outcome after dendritic cell vaccination.

Germline values: CDR1 PRHDT, CDR2 FYEKMQ (reference sequence). The V gene end was trimmed by 0 bases and the J gene end by 7 bases; junction bases not matched to a gene: 8. The CDR3 runs 18 residues. Time point reported: after dendritic cell vaccination, including at tumor progression/relapse. PBMC were collected before vaccination, two weeks after the third vaccination, and at progression. Worth noting for this clone: The antigen is not known.

Amplification used 60 V beta primers and 13 J beta primers. Generated by immunoSEQ multiplex PCR, the TCRdb table keeps only in-frame clones and is missing some. The table records some 110,000 clones, 90% of them present only once. The chain uses TRBV13 and TRBJ2-1; 14 nucleotides agree with TRBD2. The TCR originated in a human donor with glioblastoma. The input for sequencing was blood, taken after dendritic cell vaccination. For the CDR3, the DNA is TGTGCCAGCAGCTTAGGCCTAGGACTAGCGGGGGGCGGGAATGAGCAGTTCTTC. Residues: CASSLGLGLAGGGNEQFF.